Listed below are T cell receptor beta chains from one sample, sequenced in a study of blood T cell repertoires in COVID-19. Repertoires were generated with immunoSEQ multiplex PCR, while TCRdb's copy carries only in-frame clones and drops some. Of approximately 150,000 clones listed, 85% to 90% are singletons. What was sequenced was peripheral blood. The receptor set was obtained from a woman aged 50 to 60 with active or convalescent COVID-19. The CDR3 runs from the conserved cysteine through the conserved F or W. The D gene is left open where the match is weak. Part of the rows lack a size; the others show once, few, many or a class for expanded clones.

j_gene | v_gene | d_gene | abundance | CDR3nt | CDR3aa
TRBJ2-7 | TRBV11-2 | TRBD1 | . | TGTGCCAGCAGCTTTGGAACAGGGGACTACGAGCAGTACTTC | CASSFGTGDYEQYF
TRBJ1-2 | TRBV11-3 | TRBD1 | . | TGTGCCAGCAGCTCCCAAGGACAGGGGATCACCTTC | CASSSQGQGITF
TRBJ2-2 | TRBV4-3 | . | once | TGCGCCAGCAGCCAAACGAGTTATCAGGGTGGCGGGGAGCTGTTTTTT | CASSQTSYQGGGELFF
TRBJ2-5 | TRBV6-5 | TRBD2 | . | TGTGCCAGCAGTTTAGCGGGAGGGCCGGGGGAGACCCAGTACTTC | CASSLAGGPGETQYF
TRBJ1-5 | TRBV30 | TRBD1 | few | TGTGCCTGGAGACCGACAGGGGGCAGGGATCAGCCCCAGCATTTT | CAWRPTGGRDQPQHF
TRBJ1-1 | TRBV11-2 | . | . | TGTGCCAGCAGCCCCTTGGCAGGACTGCGGGGGAAGAACACTGAAGCTTTCTTT | CASSPLAGLRGKNTEAFF
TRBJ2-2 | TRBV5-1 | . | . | TGCGCCAGCAGCTTGGGTCAAACAAACACCGGGGAGCTGTTTTTT | CASSLGQTNTGELFF
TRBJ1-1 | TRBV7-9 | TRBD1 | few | TGTGCCAGCAGCTCAGACAGGGCACTCCTCATGAACACTGAAGCTTTCTTT | CASSSDRALLMNTEAFF
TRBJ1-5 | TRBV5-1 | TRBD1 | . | TGCGCCAGCAGCAGCGGGACAGGGGTTGGTCAGCCCCAGCATTTT | CASSSGTGVGQPQHF
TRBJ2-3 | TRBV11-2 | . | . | TGTGCCAGCAGCTTAGATCCCAGCGTAGATACGCAGTATTTT | CASSLDPSVDTQYF
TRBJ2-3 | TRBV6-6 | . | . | TGTGCCAGCAGTTACACAGCGGCCATAGATACGCAGTATTTT | CASSYTAAIDTQYF
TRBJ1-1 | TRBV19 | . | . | TGTGCCAGTAGTATAGCTGAATTGCTTAGAGGGGGAAACACTGAAGCTTTCTTT | CASSIAELLRGGNTEAFF
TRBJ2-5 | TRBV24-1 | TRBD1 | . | TGTGCCACCAGTGATTCCTCAGGGGGAGAGACCCAGTACTTC | CATSDSSGGETQYF
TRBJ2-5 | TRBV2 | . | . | TGTGCCAGCAGTGTCTCCGGGACACTCACTCAAGAGACCCAGTACTTC | CASSVSGTLTQETQYF
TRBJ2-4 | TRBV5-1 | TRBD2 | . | TGCGCCAGCAGCCCAGGGGACAGACTAGCGGGGGCTAAAGGGAACATTCAGTACTTC | CASSPGDRLAGAKGNIQYF
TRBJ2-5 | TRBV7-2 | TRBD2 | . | TGTGCCAGCAGTCCGGGAAGCGGGAGGGAGACCCAGTACTTC | CASSPGSGRETQYF
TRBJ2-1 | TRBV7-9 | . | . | TGTGCCAGCACCTCTTTAGCGAGCTCCTACAATGAGCAGTTCTTC | CASTSLASSYNEQFF
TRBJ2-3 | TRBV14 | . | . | TGTGCCAGCAGCCCAAATGCAGATACGCAGTATTTT | CASSPNADTQYF
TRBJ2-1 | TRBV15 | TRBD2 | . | TGTGCCACCAGCAGACGGTTAGCGGGAGAGAATGAGCAGTTCTTC | CATSRRLAGENEQFF
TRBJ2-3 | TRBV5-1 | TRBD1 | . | TGCGCCAGCAGCCCGAGCCTGACAGGGAAGACAGATACGCAGTATTTT | CASSPSLTGKTDTQYF
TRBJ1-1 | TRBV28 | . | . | TGTGCCAGCACGCCGCCCAGGCTTTATGAAGCTTTCTTT | CASTPPRLYEAFF
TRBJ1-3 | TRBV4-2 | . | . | TGTGCCAGCAGCCAAGATCGGTTCACGGTCTCTGGAAACACCATATATTTT | CASSQDRFTVSGNTIYF
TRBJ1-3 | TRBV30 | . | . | TGTGCCTGGAGTGTCGGAGTCTCTGGAAACACCATATATTTT | CAWSVGVSGNTIYF
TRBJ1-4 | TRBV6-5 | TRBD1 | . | TGTGCCAGCAGCTTGACAGGGGGTAATGAAAAACTGTTTTTT | CASSLTGGNEKLFF
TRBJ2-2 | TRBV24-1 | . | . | TGTGCCACCGGGGCCCTCGGGGAGCTGTTTTTT | CATGALGELFF
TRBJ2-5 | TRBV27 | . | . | TGTGCCAGCAGTTTGAGAGAGGGAGAGACCCAGTACTTC | CASSLREGETQYF
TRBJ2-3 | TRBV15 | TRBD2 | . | TGTGCCACCAGCAGAGTTGCTAGCGGGAGGGCCGACGATACGCAGTATTTT | CATSRVASGRADDTQYF
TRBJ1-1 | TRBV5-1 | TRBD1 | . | TGCGCCAGCAGGAATGGACAGGGGGTATTGAACACTGAAGCTTTCTTT | CASRNGQGVLNTEAFF
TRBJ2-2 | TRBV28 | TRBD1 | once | TGTGCCAGCAGTTCGGGACAGGGGGACACCGGGGAGCTGTTTTTT | CASSSGQGDTGELFF
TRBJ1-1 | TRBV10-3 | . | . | TGTGCCATCAGTAGGGACAACTCGAACACTGAAGCTTTCTTT | CAISRDNSNTEAFF
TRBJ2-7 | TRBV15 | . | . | TGTGCCACCAGCCCCCGGGTGACGTTCGAGCAGTACTTC | CATSPRVTFEQYF
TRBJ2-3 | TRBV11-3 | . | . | TGTGCCAGCAGCTTAAGGTCGGGGGTCGGCACAGATACGCAGTATTTT | CASSLRSGVGTDTQYF
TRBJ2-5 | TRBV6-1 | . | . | TGTGCCAGCAGTGATGACACTGGGGAGACCCAGTACTTC | CASSDDTGETQYF
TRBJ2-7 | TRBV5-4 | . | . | TGTGCCAGCAGCTTCGAAGCGACCCCTTACGAGCAGTACTTC | CASSFEATPYEQYF
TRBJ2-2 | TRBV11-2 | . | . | TGTGCCAGCAGTCCACTAGCCGGGGGTTCCGGGGAGCTGTTTTTT | CASSPLAGGSGELFF
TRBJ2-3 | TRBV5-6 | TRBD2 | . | TGTGCCAGCAGCGTACTAGCGGGGGCCTTCACAGATACGCAGTATTTT | CASSVLAGAFTDTQYF
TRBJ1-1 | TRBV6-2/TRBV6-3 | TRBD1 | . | TGTGCCAGCAGTGACGGACAGGCCATGAACACTGAAGCTTTCTTT | CASSDGQAMNTEAFF
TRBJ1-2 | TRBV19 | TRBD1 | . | TGTGCCAGTAGTAAGTTTACAGGGGGCTCTCCCTATGGCTACACCTTC | CASSKFTGGSPYGYTF
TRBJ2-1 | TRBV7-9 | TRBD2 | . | TGTGCCAGCAGCCAAGGGACTAGCGGAGCTTTCGATGAGCAGTTCTTC | CASSQGTSGAFDEQFF
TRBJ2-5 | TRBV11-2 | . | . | TGTGCCAGCAGCCCAGGGGTCCGGGGGACCCAGTACTTC | CASSPGVRGTQYF
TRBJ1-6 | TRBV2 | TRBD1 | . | TGTGCCAGCAGTGAACGTGGGACAGGGACGAACGCACCCCTCCACTTT | CASSERGTGTNAPLHF
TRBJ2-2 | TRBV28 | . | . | TGTGCCAGCAGTTTAGGGGCAGGGGTTACAGGGACCGGGGAGCTGTTTTTT | CASSLGAGVTGTGELFF
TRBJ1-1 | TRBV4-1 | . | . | TGCGCCAGCAGCCAAGCGGGTCAGAACACTGAAGCTTTCTTT | CASSQAGQNTEAFF
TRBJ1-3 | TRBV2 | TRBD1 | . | TGTGCCAGCAGCGAAGGGACAGGGAACTCTGGAAACACCATATATTTT | CASSEGTGNSGNTIYF
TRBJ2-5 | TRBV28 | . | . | TGTGCCAGCAGTTTACGGGAGATCGAGACCCAGTACTTC | CASSLREIETQYF
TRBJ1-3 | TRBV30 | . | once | TGTGCCTGTCCCCTCGTCGGGACTAGAGACACCATATATTTT | CACPLVGTRDTIYF
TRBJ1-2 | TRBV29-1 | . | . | TGCAGCGTTGAACGTTGGGGCGGCTACACCTTC | CSVERWGGYTF
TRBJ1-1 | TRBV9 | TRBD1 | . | TGTGCCAGCAGTCGTAGCTCAGGGGGAGGAGGGAACACTGAAGCTTTCTTT | CASSRSSGGGGNTEAFF
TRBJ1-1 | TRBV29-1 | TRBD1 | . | TGCAGCGTTGCGACAGGGGGGAACACTGAAGCTTTCTTT | CSVATGGNTEAFF
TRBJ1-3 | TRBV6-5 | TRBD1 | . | TGTGCCAGCAGTAGAAGGGGGCCTGGAAACACCATATATTTT | CASSRRGPGNTIYF
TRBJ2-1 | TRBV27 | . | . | TGTGCCAGCAGTTTCTCCAGGGAAACCTACAATGAGCAGTTCTTC | CASSFSRETYNEQFF
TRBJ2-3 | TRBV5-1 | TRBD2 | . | TGCGCCAGCAGCTTGGCCCAGCTAGGGACTAGCGGGACAAGAGATACGCAGTATTTT | CASSLAQLGTSGTRDTQYF